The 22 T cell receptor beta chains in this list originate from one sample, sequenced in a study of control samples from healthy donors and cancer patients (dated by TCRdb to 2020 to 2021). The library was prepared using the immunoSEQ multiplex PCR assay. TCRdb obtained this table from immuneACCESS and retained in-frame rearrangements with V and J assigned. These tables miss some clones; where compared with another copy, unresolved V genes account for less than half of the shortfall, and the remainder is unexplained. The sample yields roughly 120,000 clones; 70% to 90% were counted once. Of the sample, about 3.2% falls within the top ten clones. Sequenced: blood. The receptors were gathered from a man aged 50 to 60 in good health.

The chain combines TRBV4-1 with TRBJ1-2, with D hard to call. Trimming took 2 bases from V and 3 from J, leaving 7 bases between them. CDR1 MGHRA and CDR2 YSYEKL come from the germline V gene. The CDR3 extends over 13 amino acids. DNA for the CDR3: TGCGCCAGCAGCCAACCTGGGGACTATGGCTACACCTTC. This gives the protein CASSQPGDYGYTF.

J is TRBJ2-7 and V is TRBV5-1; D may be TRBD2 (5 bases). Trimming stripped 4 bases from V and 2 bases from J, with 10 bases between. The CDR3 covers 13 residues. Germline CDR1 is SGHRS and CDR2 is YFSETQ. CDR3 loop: CASSASGTYEQYF. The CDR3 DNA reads TGCGCCAGCAGCGCCTCCGGGACCTACGAGCAGTACTTC.

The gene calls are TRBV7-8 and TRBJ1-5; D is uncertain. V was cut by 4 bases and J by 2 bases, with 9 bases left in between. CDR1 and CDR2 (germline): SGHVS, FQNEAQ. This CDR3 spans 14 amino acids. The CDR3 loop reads CASSSSTGNQPQHF. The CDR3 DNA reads TGTGCCAGCAGCTCTTCGACCGGCAATCAGCCCCAGCATTTT.

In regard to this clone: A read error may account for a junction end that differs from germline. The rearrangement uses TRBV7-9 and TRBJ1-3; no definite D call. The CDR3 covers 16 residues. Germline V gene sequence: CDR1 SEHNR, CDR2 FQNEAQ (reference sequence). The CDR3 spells CATSPAETKPGNTIYF. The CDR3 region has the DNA TGTGCCACCAGCCCCGCCGAAACTAAGCCTGGAAACACCATATATTTT.

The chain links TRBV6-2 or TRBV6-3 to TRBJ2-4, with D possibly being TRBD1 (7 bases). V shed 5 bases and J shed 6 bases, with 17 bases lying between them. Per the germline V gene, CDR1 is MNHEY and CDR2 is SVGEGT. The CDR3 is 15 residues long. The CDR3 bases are TGTGCCAGCAGTCCGCGCGGGACAGCCTTAAACATTCAGTACTTC. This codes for CASSPRGTALNIQYF.

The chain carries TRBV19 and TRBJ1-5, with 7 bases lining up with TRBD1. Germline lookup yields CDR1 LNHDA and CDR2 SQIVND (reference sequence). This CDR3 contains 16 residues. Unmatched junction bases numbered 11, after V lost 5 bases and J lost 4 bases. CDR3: CASSPRQGSGNQPQHF. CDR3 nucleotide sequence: TGTGCCAGTAGTCCGCGACAGGGCTCGGGAAATCAGCCCCAGCATTTT.

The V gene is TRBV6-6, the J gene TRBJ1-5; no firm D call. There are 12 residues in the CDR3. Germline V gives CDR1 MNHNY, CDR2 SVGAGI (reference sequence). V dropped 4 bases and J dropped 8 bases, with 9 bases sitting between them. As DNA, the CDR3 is TGTGCCAGCAGTTCCCTCCGGGAGCCCCAGCATTTT. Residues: CASSSLREPQHF.

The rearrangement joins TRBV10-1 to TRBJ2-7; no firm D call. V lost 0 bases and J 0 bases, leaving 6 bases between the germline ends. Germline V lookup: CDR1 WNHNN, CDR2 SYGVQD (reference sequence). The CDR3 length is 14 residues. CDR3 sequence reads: CASSESGSSYEQYF. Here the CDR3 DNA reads TGCGCCAGCAGTGAGTCAGGCAGCTCCTACGAGCAGTACTTC.

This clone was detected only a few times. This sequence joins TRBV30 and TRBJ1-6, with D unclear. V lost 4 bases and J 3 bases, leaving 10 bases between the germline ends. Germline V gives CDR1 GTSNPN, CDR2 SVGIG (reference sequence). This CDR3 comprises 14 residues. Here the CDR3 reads CAWMGVGYNSPLHF. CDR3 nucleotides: TGTGCCTGGATGGGAGTCGGCTATAATTCACCCCTCCACTTT.

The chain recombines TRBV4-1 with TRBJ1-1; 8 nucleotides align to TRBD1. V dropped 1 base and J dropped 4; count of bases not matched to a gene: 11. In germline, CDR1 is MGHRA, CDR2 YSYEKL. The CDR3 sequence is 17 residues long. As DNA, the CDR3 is TGCGCCAGCAGCCAAGGAAGCACAGGGGGAGGAAGCACTGAAGCTTTCTTT. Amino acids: CASSQGSTGGGSTEAFF.

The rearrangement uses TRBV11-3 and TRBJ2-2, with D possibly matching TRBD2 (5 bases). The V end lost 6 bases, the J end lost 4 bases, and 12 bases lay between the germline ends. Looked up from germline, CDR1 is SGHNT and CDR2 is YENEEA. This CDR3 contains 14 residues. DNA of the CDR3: TGTGCCAGCAGTCGGACTGGCAGCACCGGGGAGCTGTTTTTT. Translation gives CASSRTGSTGELFF.

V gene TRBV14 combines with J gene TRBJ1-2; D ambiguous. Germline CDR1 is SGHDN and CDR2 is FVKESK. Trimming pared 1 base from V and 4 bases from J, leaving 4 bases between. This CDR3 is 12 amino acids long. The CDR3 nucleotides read TGTGCCAGCAGCCAAGGTGGCTATGGCTACACCTTC. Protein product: CASSQGGYGYTF.

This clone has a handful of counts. CDR3 amino acids: CASNPRGGRINYGYTF. The CDR3 bases are TGTGCCAGCAACCCCAGAGGAGGGAGGATTAACTATGGCTACACCTTC. V and J are TRBV19 and TRBJ1-2; D unclear. This CDR3 contains 16 residues. The V end was cut by 9 bases, the J end by 1 base, with 21 bases between. CDR1 and CDR2 (germline): LNHDA, SQIVND (reference sequence).

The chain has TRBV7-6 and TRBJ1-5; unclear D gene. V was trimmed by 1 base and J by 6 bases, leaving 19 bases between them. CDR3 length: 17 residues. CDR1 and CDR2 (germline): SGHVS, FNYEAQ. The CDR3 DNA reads TGTGCCAGCAGCTTAGGAGGGTACTACGAAAGCGGTCAGCCCCAGCATTTT. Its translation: CASSLGGYYESGQPQHF.

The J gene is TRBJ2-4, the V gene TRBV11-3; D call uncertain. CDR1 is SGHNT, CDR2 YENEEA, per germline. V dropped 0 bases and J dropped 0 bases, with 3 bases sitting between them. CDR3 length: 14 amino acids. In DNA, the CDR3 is TGTGCCAGCAGCTTAGACCTAGCCAAAAACATTCAGTACTTC. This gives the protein CASSLDLAKNIQYF.

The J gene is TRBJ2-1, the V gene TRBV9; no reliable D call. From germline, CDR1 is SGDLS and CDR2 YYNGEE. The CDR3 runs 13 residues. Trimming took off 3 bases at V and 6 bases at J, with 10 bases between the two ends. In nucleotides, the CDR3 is TGTGCCAGCAGCGGTCAGCTTGGCAATGAGCAGTTCTTC. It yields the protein CASSGQLGNEQFF.

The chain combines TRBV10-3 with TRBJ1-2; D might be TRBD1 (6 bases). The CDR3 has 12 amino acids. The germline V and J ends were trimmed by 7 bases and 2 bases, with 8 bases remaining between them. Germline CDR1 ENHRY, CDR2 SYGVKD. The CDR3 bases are TGTGCCATCACGGACAGAAACTATGGCTACACCTTC. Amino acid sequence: CAITDRNYGYTF.

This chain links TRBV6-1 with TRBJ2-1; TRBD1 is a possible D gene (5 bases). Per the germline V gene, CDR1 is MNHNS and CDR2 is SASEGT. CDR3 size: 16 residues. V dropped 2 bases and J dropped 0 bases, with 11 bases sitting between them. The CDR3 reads CASSEQTARSYNEQFF. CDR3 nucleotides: TGTGCCAGCAGTGAACAGACAGCTCGCTCCTACAATGAGCAGTTCTTC.

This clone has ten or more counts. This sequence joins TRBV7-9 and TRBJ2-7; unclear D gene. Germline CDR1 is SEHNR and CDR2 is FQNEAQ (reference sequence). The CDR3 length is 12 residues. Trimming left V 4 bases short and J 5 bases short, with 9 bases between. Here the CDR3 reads CASSSPVDEQYF. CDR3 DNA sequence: TGTGCCAGCAGCTCTCCAGTCGACGAGCAGTACTTC.

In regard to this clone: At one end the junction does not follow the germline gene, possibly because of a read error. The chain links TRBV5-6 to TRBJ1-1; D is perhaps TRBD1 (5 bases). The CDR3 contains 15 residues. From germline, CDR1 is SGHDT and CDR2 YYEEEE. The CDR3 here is CARSDRGRGNTEAFF. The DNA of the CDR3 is TGTGCCCGCAGCGACCGGGGGAGGGGGAACACTGAAGCTTTCTTT.

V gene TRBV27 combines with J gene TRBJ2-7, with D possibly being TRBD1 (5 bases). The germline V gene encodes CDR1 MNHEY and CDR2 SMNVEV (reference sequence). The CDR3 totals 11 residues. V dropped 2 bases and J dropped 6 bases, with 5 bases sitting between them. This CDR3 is CASSLQGEQYF. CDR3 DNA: TGTGCCAGCAGTTTACAGGGCGAGCAGTACTTC.

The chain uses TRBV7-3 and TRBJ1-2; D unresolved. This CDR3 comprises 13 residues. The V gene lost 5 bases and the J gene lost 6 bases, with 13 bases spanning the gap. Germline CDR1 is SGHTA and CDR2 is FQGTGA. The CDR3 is CASSPGELHGYTF. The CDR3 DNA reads TGTGCCAGCAGCCCTGGGGAGCTCCATGGCTACACCTTC.